This TCR beta chain was identified during a study of CD8+ T cells in alopecia areata. Study-wide results and limits: Sequencing of scalp tissue also captures the resident alphabeta T cells of normal skin. Whereas mice showed it more clearly, TCR sharing across patients was murkier, possibly because of HLA.

Comments on this clone: No antigen is known for it. A read error may account for a junction end that differs from germline. This CDR3 is also generated by other DNA sequences in the sample.

RNA extraction and reverse transcription yielded cDNA as sequencing template. Repertoires were generated with immunoSEQ multiplex PCR, while TCRdb's copy carries only in-frame clones and drops some. The sample lists fewer than 90,000 clones, approximately 50% seen once, with 5.5% to 6.5% in the top ten. The TCR originated in a human donor with alopecia areata. The sample consisted of NKG2D-high CD8+ T cells sorted from blood.

The CDR3 sequence: CSAPATEAFF. The CDR3 DNA is TGCAGCGCCCCGGCCACTGAAGCCTTCTTT. This chain uses TRBV29-1 with TRBJ1-1, with no clear D. Germline CDR1 reads SQVTM; CDR2 reads ANQGSEA. There are 10 residues in the CDR3.